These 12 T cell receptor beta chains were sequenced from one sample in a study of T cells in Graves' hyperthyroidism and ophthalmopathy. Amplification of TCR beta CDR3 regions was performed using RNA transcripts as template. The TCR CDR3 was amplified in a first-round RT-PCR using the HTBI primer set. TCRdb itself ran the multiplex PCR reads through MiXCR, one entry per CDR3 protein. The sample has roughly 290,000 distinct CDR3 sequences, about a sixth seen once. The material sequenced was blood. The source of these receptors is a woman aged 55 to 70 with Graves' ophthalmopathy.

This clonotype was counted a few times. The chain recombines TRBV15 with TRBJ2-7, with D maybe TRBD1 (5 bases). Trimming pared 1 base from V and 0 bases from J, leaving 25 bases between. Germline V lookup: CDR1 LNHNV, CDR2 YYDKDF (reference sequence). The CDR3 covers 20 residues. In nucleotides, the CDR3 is TGTGCCACCAGCAGAGCGCGGTGGGGTGAGACAGCTCCTCGCTCCTACGAGCAGTACTTC. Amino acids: CATSRARWGETAPRSYEQYF.

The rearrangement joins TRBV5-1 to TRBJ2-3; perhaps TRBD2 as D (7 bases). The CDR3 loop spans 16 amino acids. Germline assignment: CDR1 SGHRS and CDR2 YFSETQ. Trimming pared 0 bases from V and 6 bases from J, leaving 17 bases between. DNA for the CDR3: TGCGCCAGCAGCTTGGGGGCCGGTCGGGGGGCTGATACGCAGTATTTT. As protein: CASSLGAGRGADTQYF.

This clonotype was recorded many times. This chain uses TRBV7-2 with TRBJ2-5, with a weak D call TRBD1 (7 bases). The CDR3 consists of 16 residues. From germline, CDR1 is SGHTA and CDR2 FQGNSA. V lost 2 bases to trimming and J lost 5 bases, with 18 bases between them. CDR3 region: CASSLMHRRGAETQYF. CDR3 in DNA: TGTGCCAGCAGCTTAATGCACCGCAGGGGGGCCGAGACCCAGTACTTC.

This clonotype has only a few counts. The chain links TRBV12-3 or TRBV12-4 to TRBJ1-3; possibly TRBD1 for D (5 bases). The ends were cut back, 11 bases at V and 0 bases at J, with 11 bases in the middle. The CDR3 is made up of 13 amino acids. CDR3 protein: CAGGDFSGNTIYF. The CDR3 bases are TGTGCCGGTGGGGACTTCTCTGGAAACACCATATATTTT.

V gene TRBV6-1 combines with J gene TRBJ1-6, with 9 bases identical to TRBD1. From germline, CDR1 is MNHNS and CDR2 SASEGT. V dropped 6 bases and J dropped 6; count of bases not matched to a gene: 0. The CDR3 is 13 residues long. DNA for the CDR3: TGTGCCAGCAGGGGACAGGGTAATTCACCCCTCCACTTT. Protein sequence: CASRGQGNSPLHF.

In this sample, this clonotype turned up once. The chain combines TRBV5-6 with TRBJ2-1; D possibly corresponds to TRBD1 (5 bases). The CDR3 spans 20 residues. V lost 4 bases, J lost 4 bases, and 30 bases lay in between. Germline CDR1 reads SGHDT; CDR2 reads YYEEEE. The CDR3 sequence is CASSRLSAGPETAKYNEQFF. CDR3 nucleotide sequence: TGTGCCAGCAGCCGATTATCGGCAGGCCCCGAGACAGCCAAATACAATGAGCAGTTCTTC.

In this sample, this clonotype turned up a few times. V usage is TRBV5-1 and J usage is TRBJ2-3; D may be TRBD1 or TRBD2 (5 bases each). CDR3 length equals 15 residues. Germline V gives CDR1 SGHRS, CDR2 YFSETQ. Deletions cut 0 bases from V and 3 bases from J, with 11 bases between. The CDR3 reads CASSLGGPGTDTQYF. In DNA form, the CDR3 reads TGCGCCAGCAGCTTGGGGGGACCGGGGACAGATACGCAGTATTTT.

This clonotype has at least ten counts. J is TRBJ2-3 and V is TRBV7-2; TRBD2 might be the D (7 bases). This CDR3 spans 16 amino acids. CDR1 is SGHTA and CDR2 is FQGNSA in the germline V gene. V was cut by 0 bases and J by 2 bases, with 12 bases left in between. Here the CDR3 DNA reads TGTGCCAGCAGCTTAGCTACGGCGGGGGCCACAGATACGCAGTATTTT. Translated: CASSLATAGATDTQYF.

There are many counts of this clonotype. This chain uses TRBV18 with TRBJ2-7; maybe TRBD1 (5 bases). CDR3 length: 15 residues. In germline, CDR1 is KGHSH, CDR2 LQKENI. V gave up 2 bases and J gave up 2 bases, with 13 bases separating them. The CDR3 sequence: CASSPRTGPTYEQYF. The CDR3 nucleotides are TGTGCCAGCTCACCAAGAACAGGCCCAACCTACGAGCAGTACTTC.

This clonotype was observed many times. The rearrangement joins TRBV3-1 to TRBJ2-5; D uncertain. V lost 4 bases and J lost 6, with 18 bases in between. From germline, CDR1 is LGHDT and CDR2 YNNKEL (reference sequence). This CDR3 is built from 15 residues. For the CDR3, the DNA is TGTGCCAGCAGCCTGGTGTCCGGCGTAAGGAAGACCCAGTACTTC. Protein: CASSLVSGVRKTQYF.

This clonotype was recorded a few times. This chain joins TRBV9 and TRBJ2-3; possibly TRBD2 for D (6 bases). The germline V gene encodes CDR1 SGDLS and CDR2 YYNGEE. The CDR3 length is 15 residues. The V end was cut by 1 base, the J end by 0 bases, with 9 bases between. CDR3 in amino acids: CASSVSGPSTDTQYF. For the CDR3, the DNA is TGTGCCAGCAGCGTAAGCGGGCCGAGCACAGATACGCAGTATTTT.

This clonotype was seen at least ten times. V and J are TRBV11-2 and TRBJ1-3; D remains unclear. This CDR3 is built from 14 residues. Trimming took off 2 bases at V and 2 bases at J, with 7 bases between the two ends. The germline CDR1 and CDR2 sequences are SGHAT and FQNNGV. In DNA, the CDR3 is TGTGCCAGCAGCTTAAGGACGGCTGGAAACACCATATATTTT. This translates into CASSLRTAGNTIYF.